Listed below are T cell receptor beta chains from one sample, sequenced in a study. MiXCR, run by TCRdb on the RT-PCR reads, gives a single entry per CDR3 protein. The repertoire includes fewer than 800,000 distinct CDR3 sequences, 13% to 15% of them detected once, and roughly 3.6% sits in the top ten. Sequenced: memory CD4+ T cells from blood. These receptors all stem from a female donor in good health, serving as a healthy control. The conserved cysteine and the conserved F or W are not part of the CDR3 here.

ASSVVDRAEGYT TRBJ1-2 TRBV2
SARGSQGMNTEAF TRBJ1-1 TRBV20-1
ASSLVAGAIEAF TRBJ1-1 TRBV11-2
ASSSRALNTEAF TRBJ1-1 TRBV12-3/TRBV12-4
ASSLTSGRIWEQF TRBJ2-1 TRBV3-1
ASSVGQGGYEQY TRBJ2-7 TRBV9
ASSLWVGHRSGNTIY TRBJ1-3 TRBV12-3/TRBV12-4
ASSRTYHTGTSGNQGTDTQY TRBJ2-3 TRBV18
ASSQDPKNIQY TRBJ2-4 TRBV3-1
ATSRDSGPTDTQY TRBJ2-3 TRBV15
ASSEERGRLNEQF TRBJ2-1 TRBV6-1
ASSGLGQDYGYT TRBJ1-2 TRBV5-1
SARRGASDSYEQY TRBJ2-7 TRBV29-1
ASSQRTDRNTEAF TRBJ1-1 TRBV3-1
ASSLTGIGDTGELF TRBJ2-2 TRBV7-3
ASSLVGGGELF TRBJ2-2 TRBV4-2
SPFPTDTQY TRBJ2-3 TRBV20-1
ATSRAGQAALAKNIQY TRBJ2-4 TRBV15
ASSPRLPGRQETQY TRBJ2-5 TRBV7-8
AWSVATGNPLPYNEQF TRBJ2-1 TRBV30
ASNRARRDYGYT TRBJ1-2 TRBV19
ASSPPRQGFSGANVLT TRBJ2-6 TRBV18
SARAVDRSHYGYT TRBJ1-2 TRBV20-1
ATSDGGTGNYGYT TRBJ1-2 TRBV24-1
ASSLTDRNSPLH TRBJ1-6 TRBV7-2
ASTERGGNTEAF TRBJ1-1 TRBV28
ASKVRFGTDTQY TRBJ2-3 TRBV7-2
ASRPGRMNTEAF TRBJ1-1 TRBV6-5
ASSPYFEAF TRBJ1-1 TRBV7-2
ASSPTRGVPDTQY TRBJ2-3 TRBV27
ASRPQATNEKLF TRBJ1-4 TRBV12-3/TRBV12-4
ASSLARDRFTYEQY TRBJ2-7 TRBV7-2
SAVRGGRGDRPIPTDTQY TRBJ2-3 TRBV20-1
ASSPRQGERQGYT TRBJ1-2 TRBV12-3/TRBV12-4
ASSVGGNLGGGYGYT TRBJ1-2 TRBV9
ASSSGRANNEQF TRBJ2-1 TRBV4-1
SARDEGTWGTTNEKLF TRBJ1-4 TRBV20-1
SAQTWGGGLYAEQF TRBJ2-1 TRBV20-1